The 30 T cell receptor beta chains presented below share a single source sample, sequenced in a study of blood T cells in healthy people across ages. A J-beta primer mix and a sample-barcoded 5' primer were used in a second PCR of roughly 6 to 11 cycles. TCRdb reprocessed the 5' RACE reads with MiXCR, giving one entry per CDR3 protein. The repertoire holds approximately 700,000 distinct CDR3 sequences, with about 32% as singletons. Material: blood. These receptors all come from an elderly woman in good health.

This clonotype was seen a few times. This chain joins TRBV27 and TRBJ1-5, with D perhaps matching TRBD1 (5 bases). The V end was cut by 5 bases, the J end by 7 bases, with 15 bases between. Germline V gives CDR1 MNHEY, CDR2 SMNVEV (reference sequence). The CDR3 has 14 amino acids. CDR3 loop: CASSPMDNGQPQHF. In nucleotides, the CDR3 is TGTGCCAGCAGTCCCATGGACAATGGGCAGCCCCAGCATTTT.

This clonotype was picked up many times. This chain joins TRBV5-1 and TRBJ1-5; tentative D call: TRBD1 (6 bases). The CDR3 has 13 residues. Germline CDR1 reads SGHRS; CDR2 reads YFSETQ. Trimming left V 0 bases short and J 9 bases short, with 10 bases between. CDR3 protein: CASSLEGGWPQHF. The CDR3 region has the DNA TGCGCCAGCAGCTTGGAGGGGGGATGGCCCCAGCATTTT.

On this clonotype: This may be a read error: a much more frequent sequence differs by one nucleotide. The chain has TRBV28 and TRBJ2-3; D is perhaps TRBD1 (6 bases). Trimming pared 8 bases from V and 4 bases from J, leaving 19 bases between. CDR3 size: 15 residues. Looked up from germline, CDR1 is MDHEN and CDR2 is SYDVKM. CDR3 loop: CASGSPQGWSDTQYF. The CDR3 nucleotides are TGTGCCAGCGGTTCCCCGCAGGGGTGGTCAGATACGCAGTATTTT.

This clonotype has at least ten counts. The chain couples TRBV20-1 to TRBJ2-5; no firm D call. Germline values: CDR1 DFQATT, CDR2 SNEGSKA (reference sequence). The V gene lost 3 bases and the J gene lost 5 bases, with 19 bases spanning the gap. This CDR3 region has 15 residues. DNA for the CDR3: TGCAGTGCTAGGGATAACCGGGTGGACGGGGAGACCCAGTACTTC. Protein product: CSARDNRVDGETQYF.

This clonotype was seen a few times. A much larger clone lies a single base off, so this may be a read error. The chain links TRBV6-2 or TRBV6-3 to TRBJ2-5, with a tentative D call TRBD2 (7 bases). Germline CDR1 reads MNHEY; CDR2 reads SVGEGT. The V end lost 6 bases, the J end lost 7 bases, and 15 bases lay between the germline ends. The CDR3 is 13 residues long. CDR3 in DNA: TGTGCCAGCAGGGACTACAGGGAGGGGACCCAGTACTTC. Its protein is CASRDYREGTQYF.

This clonotype was detected ten times or more. The J gene is TRBJ2-3, the V gene TRBV6-5; unclear D gene. Germline CDR1 and CDR2: MNHEY and SVGAGI. This CDR3 is built from 13 residues. The V end lost 3 bases, the J end lost 5 bases, and 9 bases lay between the germline ends. CDR3 DNA: TGTGCCAGCAGTTATCGCGGCCGAGATACGCAGTATTTT. The encoded protein is CASSYRGRDTQYF.

Remarks on this clonotype: One end of the junction is discordant with germline, which a read error may explain. This rearrangement joins TRBV28 to TRBJ2-6, with 8 bases aligning to TRBD1. The CDR3 totals 17 residues. Per germline, CDR1 MDHEN and CDR2 SYDVKM. The CDR3 nucleotides read TGTGCCAACAGTTGGCGTCAGGGGGCCTATGGGGCCAACGTCCCGACTTTC. Its protein is CANSWRQGAYGANVPTF.

At least ten counts were recorded for this clonotype. The chain couples TRBV5-1 to TRBJ1-2, with D possibly matching TRBD1 (5 bases). Per the germline V gene, CDR1 is SGHRS and CDR2 is YFSETQ. Trimming removed 0 bases at V and 4 bases at J, with 13 bases between. There are 15 residues in the CDR3. CDR3 sequence (DNA): TGCGCCAGCAGCTTGGGTACAGGTCGGCCCTATGGCTACACCTTC. Protein product: CASSLGTGRPYGYTF.

V gene TRBV20-1 combines with J gene TRBJ2-7; no definite D call. CDR1 and CDR2 from the germline V gene are DFQATT and SNEGSKA (reference sequence). V lost 1 base and J 0 bases, leaving 7 bases between the germline ends. The CDR3 spans 13 residues. In nucleotides, the CDR3 is TGCAGTGCTAGAGGTGCCAGCTCCTACGAGCAGTACTTC. Translated: CSARGASSYEQYF.

Only a few counts were recorded for this clonotype. An end of the junction differs from the germline gene, which may be a read error. The V gene is TRBV5-1, the J gene TRBJ1-6; 8 bases align to TRBD1. Germline CDR1 SGHRS, CDR2 YFSETQ. The CDR3 is 17 amino acids. CDR3 nucleotides: TGCGCCGGCAGCCCTTTAGGACAGGGAGCCCATAATTCACCCCTCCACTTT. Its translation: CAGSPLGQGAHNSPLHF.

This clonotype was recorded at least ten times. The chain employs TRBV4-1 and TRBJ2-7; 8 bases are a match to TRBD2. Germline V gene sequence: CDR1 MGHRA, CDR2 YSYEKL. The CDR3 runs to 17 residues. With V trimmed by 3 bases and J by 0 bases, 10 bases remained unmatched. This CDR3 is CASSHLIGAGGSYEQYF. The CDR3 coding sequence is TGCGCCAGCAGCCACCTTATCGGGGCGGGGGGCTCCTACGAGCAGTACTTC.

This clonotype was counted many times. This chain uses TRBV28 with TRBJ2-7; D is perhaps TRBD2 (6 bases). This CDR3 is built from 14 residues. Trimming took off 7 bases at V and 3 bases at J, with 16 bases between the two ends. Per germline, CDR1 MDHEN and CDR2 SYDVKM. The CDR3 reads CASNPVGGSYEQYF. CDR3 bases: TGTGCCAGCAACCCCGTGGGGGGAAGCTACGAGCAGTACTTC.

This clonotype was counted only a few times. Given a much more abundant clone one base away, this may be a read error. The chain links TRBV20-1 to TRBJ2-5, with D unresolved. The CDR3 consists of 13 residues. Germline CDR1 is DFQATT and CDR2 is SNEGSKA (reference sequence). Between the trimmed V and J ends, which lost 6 bases and 5 bases, there was a span of 16 bases. The CDR3 protein is CSAKMQVWETQYF. For the CDR3, the DNA is TGCAGTGCCAAAATGCAAGTTTGGGAGACCCAGTACTTC.

The chain uses TRBV2 and TRBJ2-1, with D maybe TRBD1 (5 bases). CDR3 size: 16 residues. Germline loops: CDR1 SNHLY, CDR2 FYNNEI. Trimming pared 7 bases from V and 2 bases from J, leaving 18 bases between. The CDR3 sequence is CASMKSTVNPYNEQFF. The DNA of the CDR3 is TGTGCCAGCATGAAATCGACAGTAAACCCCTACAATGAGCAGTTCTTC. Based on the CDR3 plus reference TRBV2 and TRBJ2-1, the full variable domain is EPEVTQTPSHQVTQMGQEVILRCVPISNHLYFYWYRQILGQKVEFLVSFYNNEISEKSEIFDDQFSVERPDGSNFTLKIRSTKLEDSAMYFCASMKSTVNPYNEQFFGPGTRLTVL.

Of note for this clonotype: This clone may be a read error of a much larger clone one base away. The chain links TRBV7-3 to TRBJ2-7; possible D gene TRBD1, 6 bases. The CDR3 runs 13 residues. Germline CDR1 is SGHTA and CDR2 is FQGTGA. The V end was cut by 8 bases, the J end by 7 bases, with 18 bases between. The CDR3 DNA follows: TGTGCCAGCGGAAGAGACAGGTGGGGGGAGCAGTACTTC. It specifies CASGRDRWGEQYF.

The chain combines TRBV20-1 with TRBJ1-5, with D unclear. This CDR3 spans 13 amino acids. V lost 1 base and J 0 bases, leaving 4 bases between the germline ends. Germline lookup yields CDR1 DFQATT and CDR2 SNEGSKA (reference sequence). The CDR3, as DNA: TGCAGTGCTAGAGCCAGTAGCAATCAGCCCCAGCATTTT. Its protein is CSARASSNQPQHF.

Many counts were recorded for this clonotype. J is TRBJ1-2 and V is TRBV7-8; a possible D gene is TRBD1 (5 bases). Per the germline V gene, CDR1 is SGHVS and CDR2 is FQNEAQ. V was clipped by 5 bases and J by 2 bases, with 12 bases between them. The CDR3 is made up of 14 amino acids. Here the CDR3 DNA reads TGTGCCAGCAGCGAGCCCGGGGGAAACTATGGCTACACCTTC. This gives the protein CASSEPGGNYGYTF.

As concerns this clonotype: Sequence at one end of the junction differs from germline and may be a read error. V is TRBV27 and J is TRBJ2-3; the match to TRBD1 covers 8 bases. The germline gives CDR1 MNHEY, CDR2 SMNVEV (reference sequence). The CDR3 covers 17 residues. Here the CDR3 reads CASSLQGARLSTDTRYF. In DNA, the CDR3 is TGTGCCAGCAGTTTGCAGGGGGCGCGACTCAGCACAGATACGCGGTATTTT.

This clonotype has ten or more counts. The J gene is TRBJ1-2, the V gene TRBV20-1, with 8 positions matching TRBD1. The CDR3 contains 15 residues. Germline CDR1 is DFQATT and CDR2 is SNEGSKA (reference sequence). The V gene end was trimmed by 0 bases and the J gene end by 4 bases; junction bases not matched to a gene: 7. This CDR3 is CSARETGAPSYGYTF. As DNA, the CDR3 is TGCAGTGCTAGAGAGACAGGGGCCCCCTCCTATGGCTACACCTTC.

This clonotype was seen more than once but under ten times. This chain joins TRBV7-9 and TRBJ2-5; 8 bases align to TRBD1. CDR3 length: 15 residues. The germline V gene encodes CDR1 SEHNR and CDR2 FQNEAQ (reference sequence). J gave up 5 bases and V 2 bases, and 7 bases lay outside the gene matches. CDR3 sequence: CASSLTGQGLETQYF. DNA for the CDR3: TGTGCCAGCAGCTTAACCGGACAGGGCCTGGAGACCCAGTACTTC.

This clonotype was seen a few times. A read error may explain this, as a much larger clone is one base away. V gene TRBV12-3 or TRBV12-4 combines with J gene TRBJ2-5; 15 bases fit TRBD2. The CDR3 is 14 residues long. V was pared by 8 bases and J by 11 bases, with 9 bases of the junction left unmatched. The CDR3 protein is CASRTSGGVNEQYF. CDR3 nucleotides: TGTGCCAGCCGGACTAGCGGGGGGGTCAATGAGCAGTACTTC.

This rearrangement joins TRBV7-6 to TRBJ1-2; D perhaps matches TRBD1 (6 bases). V shed 5 bases and J shed 7 bases, with 14 bases lying between them. The CDR3 has 13 residues. Germline CDR1 reads SGHVS; CDR2 reads FNYEAQ. This chain's CDR3 is CASSPLTGSGYTF. The CDR3, as DNA: TGTGCCAGCAGCCCCCTCACAGGGTCTGGCTACACCTTC.

This clonotype was picked up many times. V gene TRBV12-3 or TRBV12-4 combines with J gene TRBJ1-6, with D unresolved. This CDR3 comprises 15 residues. Trimming pared 5 bases from V and 9 bases from J, leaving 17 bases between. The CDR3 region is CASSLRPGFGSPLHF. Written as DNA, the CDR3 is TGTGCCAGCAGTCTCCGGCCCGGTTTTGGTTCACCCCTCCACTTT.

The chain couples TRBV7-2 to TRBJ1-3; tentative D call: TRBD1 (5 bases). The CDR3 contains 15 residues. V lost 5 bases and J lost 2, with 13 bases in between. CDR1 and CDR2 (germline): SGHTA, FQGNSA. CDR3 sequence reads: CASSPDGGPGNTIYF. For the CDR3, the DNA is TGTGCCAGCAGCCCAGACGGGGGTCCTGGAAACACCATATATTTT.

This clonotype was detected ten times or more. The chain recombines TRBV15 with TRBJ2-6; the match to TRBD1 covers 12 bases. Germline V gives CDR1 LNHNV, CDR2 YYDKDF (reference sequence). Trimming removed 0 bases from V and 4 bases from J; junction bases left unmatched: 13. This CDR3 contains 21 residues. The CDR3: CATSRDYASGQGASGANVLTF. In nucleotides, the CDR3 is TGTGCCACCAGCAGAGATTATGCTTCGGGACAGGGGGCGTCCGGGGCCAACGTCCTGACTTTC.

With respect to this clonotype: This clone may be a read error of a much larger clone one base away. This chain joins TRBV20-1 and TRBJ2-1, with 12 bases that match TRBD2. V lost 0 bases, J lost 3 bases, and 6 bases stayed unmatched. The CDR3 is 17 residues long. In germline, CDR1 is DFQATT, CDR2 SNEGSKA (reference sequence). CDR3 sequence (DNA): TGCAGTGCTAGAGATACTAGCGGGGGGTACTTCTACAATGAGCAGTTCTTC. Amino acids: CSARDTSGGYFYNEQFF.

V gene TRBV20-1 combines with J gene TRBJ1-2; the D gene is possibly TRBD1 (6 bases). The CDR3 covers 13 residues. Germline CDR1 is DFQATT and CDR2 is SNEGSKA (reference sequence). The germline V and J ends were trimmed by 6 bases and 4 bases, with 15 bases remaining between them. The CDR3, as DNA: TGCAGTGCAGCTCCAGGGGCTTTCTATGGCTACACCTTC. Translation: CSAAPGAFYGYTF.

A remark on this clonotype: This sequence may be a read error, since a much larger clone differs from it by one base. The rearrangement links TRBV7-2 to TRBJ1-5, with TRBD1 matching 7 bases. Germline V CDR1 and CDR2: SGHTA, FQGNSA. CDR3 size: 15 residues. After removal of 4 bases from V and 1 base from J, the junction contained 4 bases not matched to a gene. CDR3 residues: CASSSVTGSNQPQHF. The CDR3 DNA sequence: TGTGCCAGCAGCTCAGTGACAGGGAGCAATCAGCCCCAGCATTTT. Using reference TRBV7-2 and TRBJ1-5 for the parts outside the CDR3, the full variable domain is GAGVSQSPSNKVTEKGKDVELRCDPISGHTALYWYRQSLGQGLEFLIYFQGNSAPDKSGLPSDRFSAERTGGSVSTLTIQRTQQEDSAVYLCASSSVTGSNQPQHFGDGTRLSIL.

In this sample, this clonotype turned up a few times. The chain is built from TRBV4-2 and TRBJ2-5, with 9 bases that match TRBD2. This CDR3 is 15 amino acids long. Germline assignment: CDR1 LGHNA and CDR2 YNFKEQ. Trimming took 0 bases from V and 1 from J; bases not matched to a gene: 0. This chain's CDR3 is CASSQERGGQETQYF. Written as DNA, the CDR3 is TGTGCCAGCAGCCAAGAGCGGGGGGGCCAAGAGACCCAGTACTTC.

This clonotype was seen a handful of times. An end of the junction does not agree with germline; a read error may underlie this. The chain uses TRBV20-1 and TRBJ2-3; D assignment may be TRBD1 or TRBD2 (5 bases each). This CDR3 has 12 residues. Germline CDR1 is DFQATT and CDR2 is SNEGSKA (reference sequence). CDR3 coding DNA: TGCGGTGCTAGGGACGGTCCTGATACGCAGTATTTT. This translates into CGARDGPDTQYF.